These 11 T cell receptor beta chains were sequenced from one sample in a study of OX40 agonist ivuxolimab in advanced cancers. Sequencing was performed with immunoSEQ multiplex PCR; in TCRdb, only in-frame clones are kept and a portion is missing. The profile covers roughly 74,000 clones, with around 94% appearing a single time and roughly 20% taken by the ten largest. Sequenced here: CD4+ or CD8+ T cells sorted from blood, sampled in a trial of the OX40 agonist ivuxolimab. These receptors were collected from an adult with an advanced solid tumor such as melanoma, head and neck, liver or kidney cancer.

The genes are TRBV19 and TRBJ2-1; maybe TRBD1 (6 bases). With 4 bases removed from V and 2 bases from J, the gap between germline ends came to 12 bases. This CDR3 has 15 amino acids. The germline CDR1 and CDR2 sequences are LNHDA and SQIVND (reference sequence). Written as DNA, the CDR3 is TGTGCCAGTAGTAGCAGGCAGGGGCCCTACAATGAGCAGTTCTTC. Translated: CASSSRQGPYNEQFF.

The genes are TRBV19 and TRBJ2-1; no reliable D call. This CDR3 has 12 residues. In germline, CDR1 is LNHDA, CDR2 SQIVND (reference sequence). V was pared by 3 bases and J by 7 bases, with 7 bases between. CDR3 sequence (DNA): TGTGCCAGTAGTATTGTTGCAAATGAGCAGTTCTTC. This translates into CASSIVANEQFF.

This clone was seen once. This chain uses TRBV10-1 with TRBJ1-6; D unclear. The CDR3 runs to 15 residues. The germline gives CDR1 WNHNN, CDR2 SYGVQD (reference sequence). Trimming pared 2 bases from V and 7 bases from J, leaving 12 bases between. The CDR3 reads CASSEAVGRNSPLHF. The CDR3 DNA reads TGCGCCAGCAGTGAGGCCGTCGGTAGGAATTCACCCCTCCACTTT.

The chain couples TRBV29-1 to TRBJ1-2; D possibly corresponds to TRBD1 (5 bases). Germline values: CDR1 SQVTM, CDR2 ANQGSEA. Trimming removed 7 bases at V and 3 bases at J, with 18 bases between. The CDR3 spans 14 residues. CDR3 region: CSAGPRVGDYGYTF. CDR3 in DNA: TGCAGCGCCGGCCCCAGGGTCGGCGACTATGGCTACACCTTC.

The chain is built from TRBV27 and TRBJ1-2, with TRBD1 matching over 8 bases. This CDR3 is built from 14 residues. Trimming removed 3 bases from V and 3 bases from J; junction bases left unmatched: 3. Germline values: CDR1 MNHEY, CDR2 SMNVEV (reference sequence). CDR3 region: CASSFLGQDYGYTF. In nucleotides, the CDR3 is TGTGCCAGCAGTTTCCTGGGACAGGACTATGGCTACACCTTC.

The chain has TRBV12-5 and TRBJ1-1; 8 bases agree with TRBD1. The V and J ends lost 2 bases and 2 bases, in that order; junction bases with no gene match: 10. This CDR3 has 17 residues. CDR1 is LGHNT, CDR2 FRNRAP, per germline. The CDR3, as DNA: TGTGCTAGTGGTTTGTTCTTACCAGGGGGCGTAAACACTGAAGCTTTCTTT. This translates into CASGLFLPGGVNTEAFF.

This clone appeared a single time. This chain links TRBV5-6 with TRBJ2-5; 7 bases line up with TRBD1. The CDR3 is made up of 15 amino acids. The V gene end was trimmed by 2 bases and the J gene end by 1 base; junction bases not matched to a gene: 5. Germline CDR1 reads SGHDT; CDR2 reads YYEEEE. In DNA form, the CDR3 reads TGTGCCAGCAGCTTCCAGGGGGTTCCCCAAGAGACCCAGTACTTC. This encodes CASSFQGVPQETQYF.

This sequence joins TRBV6-1 and TRBJ1-1, with D uncertain. Germline values: CDR1 MNHNS, CDR2 SASEGT. The germline V and J ends were trimmed by 8 bases and 0 bases, with 13 bases remaining between them. This CDR3 is 14 amino acids long. In DNA form, the CDR3 reads TGTGCCAGCTCCAGTGGGCCCATGAACACTGAAGCTTTCTTT. Its protein is CASSSGPMNTEAFF.

The chain links TRBV13 to TRBJ2-5, with TRBD1 as a possible D gene (6 bases). Trimming stripped 5 bases from V and 2 bases from J, with 21 bases between. Germline V CDR1 and CDR2: PRHDT, FYEKMQ (reference sequence). The CDR3 loop spans 17 amino acids. The CDR3 DNA is TGTGCCAGCAGCCTACTTGGGGCAGGGGATATTCAAGAGACCCAGTACTTC. As protein: CASSLLGAGDIQETQYF.

The genes are TRBV19 and TRBJ2-3; 10 nucleotides align to TRBD2. Germline-derived CDR1 and CDR2 are LNHDA and SQIVND (reference sequence). J was trimmed by 5 bases and V by 5 bases; bases with no gene match: 16. The CDR3 is made up of 18 amino acids. In DNA form, the CDR3 reads TGTGCCAGTAGTCCCCCCCCTAGTGCTAGCGGGAGAAGAGATACGCAGTATTTT. Its translation is CASSPPPSASGRRDTQYF.

This chain connects TRBV12-5 to TRBJ2-5, with 11 bases aligning to TRBD2. V shed 0 bases, J shed 2 bases, and the junction held 8 bases outside the gene matches. The CDR3 is made up of 18 amino acids. The germline gives CDR1 LGHNT, CDR2 FRNRAP. CDR3 loop: CASGLVYGLAGGQETQYF. The CDR3 DNA reads as TGTGCTAGTGGTTTGGTATACGGTCTAGCGGGGGGTCAAGAGACCCAGTACTTC. The full variable domain, rest sourced from reference TRBV12-5 and TRBJ2-5, is DARVTQTPRHKVTEMGQEVTMRCQPILGHNTVFWYRQTMMQGLELLAYFRNRAPLDDSGMPKDRFSAEMPDATLATLKIQPSEPRDSAVYFCASGLVYGLAGGQETQYFGPGTRLLVL.